The T cell receptor beta chain under discussion was sequenced for a study of CD8 T cells in ankylosing spondylitis (dated by TCRdb to 2015 to 2018). Regarding the research as a whole: To find TCR variants linked to disease, the study profiled T cell receptor beta repertoires in ankylosing spondylitis patients and healthy donors. Samples of peripheral blood were taken, and for ankylosing spondylitis patients, synovial fluid was collected as well. The full study cohort comprised around 25 ankylosing spondylitis patients and approximately 100 healthy donors.

This clonotype was picked up a small number of times. This receptor's antigen is unknown. Base qualities are not at hand, and no much larger clone is one base apart. Broad study findings and their caveats: Blood from ankylosing spondylitis patients appeared to be characterized by a TCR beta motif made up of several highly homologous amino acid variants. The disease-linked clones had a CD8+ phenotype and were found at relatively low frequencies in peripheral blood. According to the report, matched synovial fluid samples from ankylosing spondylitis patients were significantly enriched for the disease-linked clones. Some motif variants were previously reported in synovial fluid and blood of reactive arthritis patients, suggesting common disease-initiation mechanisms.

Looking up the germline V gene (reference sequence) yields CDR1 MNHEY and CDR2 SMNVEV. CDR3 length: 14 amino acids, cysteine to phenylalanine. Only the CDR3 DNA is retained, 42 bases long and in frame from the first base. Relative to germline, V is missing 6 bases and J is missing 8 bases, with 6 bases of the junction outside any gene match. Sequenced using an Illumina HiSeq 2500. TCR beta libraries were prepared by quantitative 5'-RACE with molecular barcodes. The original methods were these. A new computational method based on a probabilistic model of VDJ rearrangement was used to identify disease-linked TCR variants. The public reads were reanalyzed by TCRdb: fastp trimming at Q25, MiXCR alignment, in-frame beta chains only. Under each unique CDR3 protein, matching rows form one entry showing the most common genes and DNA. The V and J calls and clone size are TCRdb's, not the authors'. The sample table records about 440,000 distinct CDR3 sequences; 15% to 20% of these occur just once. The ten largest clonotypes hold approximately 1% of the sample.

The receptor chain draws on TRBV27 and TRBJ1-4, and TRBD1 aligns with 10 junction nucleotides. The source material was blood, either unsorted or a sorted T cell fraction (not recorded which). The sequence was obtained from a male donor with ankylosing spondylitis. The DNA sequence is TGTGCCAGCAGCCCAGACAGGGGGCAAGAAAAACTGTTTTTT. Translation gives CASSPDRGQEKLFF. Here the CDR3 is joined to the reference TRBV27 and TRBJ1-4 genes, and the full variable domain is: EAQVTQNPRYLITVTGKKLTVTCSQNMNHEYMSWYRQDPGLGLRQIYYSMNVEVTDKGDVPEGYKVSRKEKRNFPLILESPSPNQTSLYFCASSPDRGQEKLFFGSGTQLSVL.